The 22 T cell receptor beta chains presented below share a single source sample, sequenced in a study of shared T cell receptors in the human thymus. The assay was immunoSEQ multiplex PCR, and TCRdb's table has in-frame clones only and misses some. The table records about 380,000 clones, 85% to 95% of them present only once. Sequenced sample: thymocytes. The receptor source for this set is a human donor.

The gene calls are TRBV10-2 and TRBJ2-5; 9 bases fit TRBD2. The CDR3 spans 13 residues. V trimming: 6 bases; J trimming: 5 bases; junction bases outside the gene matches: 4. Per the germline V gene, CDR1 is WSHSY and CDR2 is SAAADI. CDR3 sequence (DNA): TGCGCCAGCAGCCGCGGGAGGGGGGAGACCCAGTACTTC. It is translated as CASSRGRGETQYF.

As concerns this clone: Other DNA sequences in this specimen translate into the identical CDR3. The V call is TRBV27, the J call TRBJ1-3; no clear D. V was pared by 6 bases and J by 0 bases, with 9 bases between. This CDR3 comprises 14 residues. CDR1 is MNHEY, CDR2 SMNVEV, per germline (reference sequence). In DNA form, the CDR3 reads TGTGCCAGCAGCCTTGAGGGCTCTGGAAACACCATATATTTT. It specifies CASSLEGSGNTIYF.

The chain combines TRBV5-1 with TRBJ1-2, with no clear D. The CDR3 consists of 15 residues. The ends were cut back, 0 bases at V and 0 bases at J, with 9 bases in the middle. The V gene's germline CDR1 is SGHRS and CDR2 YFSETQ. CDR3 region: CASSLVSSANYGYTF. CDR3 sequence (DNA): TGCGCCAGCAGCTTGGTTTCATCAGCTAACTATGGCTACACCTTC.

The chain combines TRBV7-6 with TRBJ2-1; 16 bases match TRBD2. The V gene's germline CDR1 is SGHVS and CDR2 FNYEAQ. The CDR3 consists of 18 residues. J was trimmed by 9 bases and V by 1 base; bases with no gene match: 9. In nucleotides, the CDR3 is TGTGCCAGCAGCTTAGTCCCCGGGACTAGCGGGAGGGCGAGTGAGCAGTTCTTC. It codes for CASSLVPGTSGRASEQFF.

The chain couples TRBV30 to TRBJ1-4; tentative D call: TRBD1 (6 bases). Germline CDR1 reads GTSNPN; CDR2 reads SVGIG (reference sequence). V lost 4 bases, J lost 7 bases, and 13 bases lay in between. CDR3 length: 13 residues. The CDR3 here is CAWIKGEGEKLFF. In DNA form, the CDR3 reads TGTGCCTGGATTAAGGGGGAAGGTGAAAAACTGTTTTTT. The full variable domain, completed using reference TRBV30 and TRBJ1-4, is SQTIHQWPATLVQPVGSPLSLECTVEGTSNPNLYWYRQAAGRGLQLLFYSVGIGQISSEVPQNLSASRPQDRQFILSSKKLLLSDSGFYLCAWIKGEGEKLFFGSGTQLSVL.

V usage is TRBV25-1 and J usage is TRBJ2-2; 7 bases line up with TRBD2. This CDR3 comprises 17 residues. The junction had 10 bases not matched to a gene; V was cut back by 1 base and J by 5 bases. CDR1 is MGHDK and CDR2 is SYGVNS in the germline V gene. CDR3 amino acids: CASSELVAGELTGELFF. The CDR3 coding sequence is TGTGCCAGCAGTGAATTGGTCGCGGGAGAATTAACCGGGGAGCTGTTTTTT.

The V call is TRBV28, the J call TRBJ1-4; D is unresolved. The V gene's germline CDR1 is MDHEN and CDR2 SYDVKM. The CDR3 is 16 residues long. V lost 9 bases, J lost 6 bases, and 23 bases lay in between. In nucleotides, the CDR3 is TGTGCCAGTACCGGGCTTGGGCCTAGGGAGGATGAAAAACTGTTTTTT. This encodes CASTGLGPREDEKLFF.

The V call is TRBV30, the J call TRBJ2-1, with 12 bases matching TRBD2. The CDR3 is 15 residues long. The trim removed 4 bases at V and 7 bases at J, leaving 8 bases unmatched. Germline assignment: CDR1 GTSNPN and CDR2 SVGIG (reference sequence). The CDR3 sequence is CAWMYLAGGPNEQFF. CDR3 nucleotides: TGTGCCTGGATGTATCTAGCGGGAGGGCCAAATGAGCAGTTCTTC.

The chain carries TRBV10-2 and TRBJ1-2, with TRBD1 identical over 7 bases. The V and J ends lost 7 bases and 4 bases, in that order; junction bases with no gene match: 12. The CDR3 covers 15 residues. Looked up from germline, CDR1 is WSHSY and CDR2 is SAAADI. The CDR3, as DNA: TGCGCCAGCACCGGGGCGACAGGGTTTCTCTATGGCTACACCTTC. Encoded protein: CASTGATGFLYGYTF.

This chain joins TRBV7-3 and TRBJ1-1; D ambiguous. V gave up 5 bases and J gave up 1 base, with 11 bases separating them. The CDR3 is made up of 14 amino acids. Germline CDR1 reads SGHTA; CDR2 reads FQGTGA. As DNA, the CDR3 is TGTGCCAGCAGCCCGAGACTTGCGAACACTGAAGCTTTCTTT. Protein sequence: CASSPRLANTEAFF.

The CDR3 loop is CASRPRGQGLDHEQYF. The CDR3 nucleotides read TGCGCCAGCAGGCCCAGAGGACAGGGATTAGACCACGAGCAGTACTTC. The V and J genes are TRBV10-2 and TRBJ2-7; the match to TRBD1 covers 8 bases. Germline V gives CDR1 WSHSY, CDR2 SAAADI. V dropped 6 bases and J dropped 5; count of bases not matched to a gene: 15. The CDR3 contains 16 residues.

The chain couples TRBV7-2 to TRBJ1-1, with a weak D call TRBD1 (6 bases). This CDR3 is built from 15 residues. V was cut by 4 bases and J by 4 bases, with 16 bases left in between. Germline-derived CDR1 and CDR2 are SGHTA and FQGNSA. Here the CDR3 DNA reads TGTGCCAGCAGCTCGAGGACAGAGTGGCCCACTGAAGCTTTCTTT. The encoded protein is CASSSRTEWPTEAFF.

The chain has TRBV13 and TRBJ2-1; 11 bases map to TRBD2. V shed 4 bases and J 5 bases; nucleotides not matched to a gene: 7. In germline, CDR1 is PRHDT, CDR2 FYEKMQ (reference sequence). CDR3 length: 16 residues. The CDR3 here is CASSSTSGTPDNEQFF. The CDR3 nucleotides read TGTGCCAGCAGCTCGACTAGCGGGACCCCCGACAATGAGCAGTTCTTC.

V gene TRBV10-3 combines with J gene TRBJ2-7, with D tentatively TRBD2 (6 bases). The germline V gene encodes CDR1 ENHRY and CDR2 SYGVKD. With 3 bases removed from V and 6 bases from J, the gap between germline ends came to 6 bases. CDR3 length equals 11 residues. As DNA, the CDR3 is TGTGCCATCAGTGACGGGGGCGAGCAGTACTTC. Its protein product is CAISDGGEQYF.

CDR3 loop: CASRLTGSEDGNTIYF. The CDR3, as DNA: TGTGCCAGCCGACTTACAGGGTCGGAGGATGGAAACACCATATATTTT. The genes are TRBV27 and TRBJ1-3; a weak D match, TRBD1 (6 bases). CDR1 and CDR2 from the germline V gene are MNHEY and SMNVEV (reference sequence). The CDR3 extends over 16 amino acids. V dropped 8 bases and J dropped 3 bases, with 20 bases sitting between them.

J is TRBJ1-1 and V is TRBV7-9; the match to TRBD1 covers 7 bases. The CDR3 spans 17 residues. Trimming cost V 4 bases and J 2 bases; bases outside gene matches: 13. Looked up from germline, CDR1 is SEHNR and CDR2 is FQNEAQ (reference sequence). The CDR3 sequence is CASSSPSGRGDNTEAFF. Here the CDR3 DNA reads TGTGCCAGCAGCTCCCCCTCGGGCAGGGGGGATAACACTGAAGCTTTCTTT.

V gene TRBV28 combines with J gene TRBJ2-2; unclear D gene. CDR3 length equals 14 residues. The ends were cut back, 4 bases at V and 3 bases at J, with 9 bases in the middle. Germline CDR1 reads MDHEN; CDR2 reads SYDVKM. The CDR3 sequence is CASSSPDYTGELFF. The CDR3 region has the DNA TGTGCCAGCAGTTCTCCAGATTACACCGGGGAGCTGTTTTTT.

In regard to this clone: Within the sample, other DNA sequences also encode this same CDR3. This chain connects TRBV7-9 to TRBJ2-3, with D possibly being TRBD2 (7 bases). Trimming removed 3 bases from V and 1 base from J, with 11 bases in between. Germline-derived CDR1 and CDR2 are SEHNR and FQNEAQ (reference sequence). The CDR3 runs to 15 residues. CDR3 DNA sequence: TGTGCCAGCAGCTTGGGGGGGGCAGGCACAGATACGCAGTATTTT. It codes for CASSLGGAGTDTQYF.

For the CDR3, the DNA is TGTGCCACCGTCAGGGAGGGATCCACAGATACGCAGTATTTT. Residues: CATVREGSTDTQYF. The chain recombines TRBV27 with TRBJ2-3; 7 bases are shared with TRBD2. The CDR3 has 14 amino acids. CDR1 and CDR2 (germline): MNHEY, SMNVEV (reference sequence). Trimming cost V 10 bases and J 2 bases; bases outside gene matches: 9.

The genes are TRBV5-1 and TRBJ1-5, with D maybe TRBD1 (5 bases). The germline V gene has CDR1 SGHRS and CDR2 YFSETQ. Trimming pared 0 bases from V and 7 bases from J, leaving 17 bases between. CDR3 size: 16 residues. As DNA, the CDR3 is TGCGCCAGCAGCTTGGGAGTCAGGGAAGGCGGACAGCCCCAGCATTTT. Its translation: CASSLGVREGGQPQHF.

The genes are TRBV10-1 and TRBJ2-5; perhaps TRBD1 as D (6 bases). Germline CDR1 reads WNHNN; CDR2 reads SYGVQD (reference sequence). Trimming removed 6 bases at V and 3 bases at J, with 26 bases between. The length of the CDR3 is 18 residues. CDR3 sequence: CASRPLTRTENLKETQYF. As DNA, the CDR3 is TGCGCCAGCAGACCACTTACAAGGACAGAAAATCTTAAAGAGACCCAGTACTTC.

The chain has TRBV27 and TRBJ2-3, with D perhaps being TRBD1 or TRBD2 (7 bases each). This CDR3 is built from 16 residues. V lost 2 bases, J lost 3 bases, and 15 bases lay in between. CDR1 is MNHEY, CDR2 SMNVEV, per germline (reference sequence). The DNA of the CDR3 is TGTGCCAGCAGTTTAAAGCGACAGGGAGGGACAGATACGCAGTATTTT. Translating gives CASSLKRQGGTDTQYF.